This TCR beta chain is drawn from a study of cytomegalovirus exposure and HLA in healthy donors (TCRdb year 2017). Looking at the study overall: An earlier analysis of some 550 of the donors reported about 250 Gb of sequence data and some 120 million unique TCR beta sequences from some 180 million T cells. The study used immunosequencing to profile the T cell repertoires of 670 or so subjects and linked those repertoires to cytomegalovirus serostatus. To predict cytomegalovirus infection status, the study brought together high-throughput TCR immunosequencing, statistical association of individual TCRs with disease status, and machine learning. To decide whether each TCR beta V gene segment behaved as functional or pseudogenic, an earlier analysis of nearly 600 of the donors relied on high-throughput TCR beta sequencing. In the later analysis, no new phenotypic data were used to find candidate immune exposures; instead, reliance was placed on TCR beta sequences and their occurrence across donors. Four or five DR-DQ haplotypes were handled as single units for association and clustering because linkage in the cohort was strong. On average, over 200,000 unique TCR beta nucleotide sequences were sequenced per donor among more than 350 genotyped donors of the cohort, with 15% to 20% of those sequences being non-productive. To study patterns of TCR occurrence, a later analysis re-analyzed previously published TCR beta repertoires from hundreds of donors and added high-resolution HLA genotyping. HLA typing included class I and class II loci at four-digit resolution. The study aimed to test whether cataloging public T cell receptors could reveal signatures of past pathogen exposure. Typing coverage varied by locus: about 629-640 donors for A, B, C, DRB1 and DQB1; approximately 520 for DQA1; about 590 for DPA1; more than 450 for DPB1. The genetic ancestry cluster associated with self-reported Caucasian donors included 81% of the roughly 380 genotyped donors. Besides the first cohort of 500 to 700 subjects, a separate validation cohort made up of 120 different subjects was used. A later genetic analysis took genome-wide SNP genotypes for 398 of the 666 donors and used that subset as a discovery cohort. Alongside the repertoire data, information on donor age, sex, ethnicity and CMV serostatus was compiled. About 280 gigabases of sequencing data and tens of millions of unique TCR sequences made up an early release that covered 640 HLA-typed donors. All discovery cohort repertoires had been generated on a single sequencing platform.

Study-wide conclusions, independent of this receptor: A later analysis reported that several top co-occurrence clusters appeared linked to parvovirus B19, influenza, CMV and Epstein-Barr virus. Because HLA typing was unavailable for some donors at each locus, only the typed subset was used in association tests. Some IMGT-functional V segments, including TRBV6-2 and TRBV6-3, could not be distinguished by the 87-base-pair reads and were therefore excluded. When HLA alleles, especially DR and DQ, strongly co-occurred, TCR associations were difficult to assign to individual alleles. A cluster of highly shared sequence variants was judged likely to represent a technical artifact of the sequencing pipeline. For the cohort, immune exposure information was limited to CMV serostatus. A later analysis found that TCR association rates varied across HLA loci, with DRB1 alleles showing the most associated TCRs and HLA-C alleles the fewest. The cohort was sequenced for TCR beta chains only, and without alpha or paired-chain data the features that could be detected were limited. According to a later analysis, most CMV-associated TCR beta chains appeared to be HLA-restricted, and the HLA associations seemed to be driven largely by CMV exposure. Across donors, most TCR sequences were observed very rarely, whereas some public TCRs were present in many individuals. Because counts were too low, some 17 rarely observed V segments, including chromosome 9 orphons, were excluded from the earlier analysis of about 500 of the donors. The authors suggested that the approach could potentially be generalized to other disease states and immunological phenotypes. An earlier analysis of 587 of the donors showed that most TCR beta V segments appeared in productive rearrangements either about 87% or about 30% of the time, which broadly matched IMGT annotations. A further reported finding was that TCR beta sequences accurately predicted the HLA-A and HLA-B alleles for most subjects in the first cohort. Specific HLA alleles were associated with 15,000 to 20,000 TCR beta sequences at a false discovery rate of 0.05 in a later analysis. A few of the identified cytomegalovirus-associated TCR beta chains were confirmed in vitro to be specific for cytomegalovirus antigens. The classifier was reported to diagnose cytomegalovirus status with high specificity and sensitivity in both the original and validation cohorts. In a later genetic analysis, a missense DCLRE1C variant was associated with V-gene and J-gene trimming of TCR beta chains, and the association was replicated in an independent cohort. In a later analysis, HLA-associated TCR beta chains showed more clonal expansion and lower generation probabilities than non-associated chains that were equally common. In the study, roughly 160 TCR beta chains were listed as associated with cytomegalovirus. Roughly uniform sequencing depth across donors was assumed in presence/absence analyses, although this assumption may not hold. Linkage disequilibrium might explain the correlated functional status among segregating V segments, but an unknown experimental factor could not be ruled out. A later genetic analysis reported fewer N-insertions in productive TCRs among donors in an Asian-associated ancestry cluster than the approximately 670-donor mean.

The receptor library was made with the immunoSEQ multiplex PCR assay. For the multiplex PCR, a mixture combining 60 forward primers for TCR Vbeta segments and 13 reverse primers for TCR Jbeta segments was used. The CDR3 region of rearranged TCR beta genes was amplified from genomic DNA by a multiplex PCR assay. Amplified TCR beta libraries were sequenced as 87-base-pair reads on the Illumina HiSeq System. As for the authors' bioinformatics: Across the 700 or so repertoires, a later analysis counted 80 million or so unique TCR beta chains, 9 million to 14 million of which were shared by at least two donors. Raw reads were error-corrected and collapsed into unique sequences with a nearest-neighbor algorithm that merged closely related sequences to remove PCR and sequencing errors. To assign V, D and J gene segments, CDR3 sequences were aligned to IMGT reference sequences. Each retained sequence needed at least a six-nucleotide match to both a V gene segment and a J gene segment. Rearrangements were called productive when the CDR3 lacked stop codons and stayed in frame with V and J; all others were non-productive. Following IMGT convention, CDR3 was defined as the stretch from the second conserved V-encoded cysteine up to the conserved J-encoded phenylalanine. In an earlier analysis of some 550 of the donors, sequences lacking an unambiguous match to a single V gene segment were excluded. An earlier analysis of some 610 of the donors called V segments functional above 56.7% productive rearrangements and segregating when the between-donor standard deviation exceeded 5%. A statistical classification framework was built to diagnose cytomegalovirus status from the catalog of TCR beta chain sequences. In a later analysis, TCR nucleotide sequences were compared against IMGT/GENE-DB human TR gene sequences so that V and J genes could be assigned. A later analysis assigned CDR3 sequences and most-parsimonious VDJ recombination scenarios with the TCRdist pipeline. In a later analysis, every TCR beta chain was defined by the combination of its CDR3 amino acid sequence and its V-gene family, and reads without a unique V-gene family were dropped. In a later analysis, 450 to 600 highly shared, low-generation-probability nucleotide sequences were removed to address suspected cross-contamination and a sequencing artifact. In a later analysis, a clonal expansion index for each public chain was calculated from normalized within-repertoire ranks of inferred template counts. In a later analysis, generation probabilities were computed with a VDJ recombination model fitted to out-of-frame rearrangements, and the resulting probabilities were checked against IGoR. Hypergeometric tests were used in a later analysis to score TCR-TCR, TCR-HLA and TCR-CMV co-occurrence, with a repertoire-size bias correction applied to the TCR pairs. False discovery rates were estimated in a later analysis by permuting HLA or CMV assignments 20 times. A later analysis grouped co-occurring TCRs with DBSCAN, adding TCRdist sequence similarity when clustering within HLA-allele-positive subsets. Co-occurrence clustering excluded repertoires with fewer than 30,000 or more than 120,000 public chains, plus five with anomalous nucleotide sharing. Sourced from immuneACCESS, this table was stored by TCRdb with only in-frame sequences that have V and J called. A share of the clones is absent; for the studies checked, an unresolved V gene accounts for under half, and the remainder has no known explanation. The DNA gave D and trimming, while V, J and clone size come from that table. The sample table records more than 150,000 clones; 65% to 80% of these occur just once. The top ten constitute around 2.3% of the sample.

The cohort comprised around 690 healthy bone marrow donors. All cohort members were sampled while nominally healthy, although unrecorded immune exposures were likely present. The donor was CMV seropositive and was included in the group of 289 seropositive cohort members. A peripheral blood sample was collected from each donor, and TCR beta sequencing was performed on peripheral blood mononuclear cells. The Qiagen DNeasy Blood Extraction Kit was used to extract genomic DNA from the blood cell samples. Notes on this clone: The antigen it recognizes is unknown. No much larger clonotype is one base removed from it; base qualities were not supplied.

The CDR3 spans 11 residues, from the cysteine through the phenylalanine. The DNA shown is the 33-base CDR3, in frame from base 1. V loses 4 bases of germline sequence and J loses 6 bases, and the interval between the two ends is 10 bases. Reading the germline V gene (reference sequence) gives CDR1 DFQATT and CDR2 SNEGSKA. Material for sequencing was PBMCs. The receptor's source is a woman younger than 45 in good health and CMV-seropositive. The sequence joins TRBV20-1 to TRBJ2-7; there is no confident call for the D gene. The base sequence is TGCAGTGCTACTAACCCGCGCGAGCAGTACTTC. Its protein product is CSATNPREQYF.